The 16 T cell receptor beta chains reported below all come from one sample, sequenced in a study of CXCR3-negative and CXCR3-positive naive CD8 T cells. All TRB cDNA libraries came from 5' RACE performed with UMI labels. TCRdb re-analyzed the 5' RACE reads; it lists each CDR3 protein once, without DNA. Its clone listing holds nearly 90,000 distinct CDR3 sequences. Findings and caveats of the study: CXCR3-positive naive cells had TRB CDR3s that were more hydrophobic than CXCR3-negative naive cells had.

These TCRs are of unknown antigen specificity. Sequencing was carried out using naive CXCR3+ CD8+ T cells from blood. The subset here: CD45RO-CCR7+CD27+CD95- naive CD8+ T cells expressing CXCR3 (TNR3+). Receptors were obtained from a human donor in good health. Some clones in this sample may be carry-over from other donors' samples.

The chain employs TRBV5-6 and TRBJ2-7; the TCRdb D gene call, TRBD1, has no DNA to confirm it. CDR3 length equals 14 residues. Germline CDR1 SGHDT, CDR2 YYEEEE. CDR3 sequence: CASSPGIAPYEQYF.

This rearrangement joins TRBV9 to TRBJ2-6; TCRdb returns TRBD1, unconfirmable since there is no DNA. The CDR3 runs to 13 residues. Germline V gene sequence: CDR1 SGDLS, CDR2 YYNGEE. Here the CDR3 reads CASGQSGANVLTF.

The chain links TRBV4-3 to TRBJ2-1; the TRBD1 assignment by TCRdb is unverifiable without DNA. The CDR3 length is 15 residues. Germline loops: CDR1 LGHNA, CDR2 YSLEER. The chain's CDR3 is CASSQAGDPLNEQFF.

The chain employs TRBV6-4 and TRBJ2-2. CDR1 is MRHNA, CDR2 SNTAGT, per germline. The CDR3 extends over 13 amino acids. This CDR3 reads CASSEGYTGELFF.

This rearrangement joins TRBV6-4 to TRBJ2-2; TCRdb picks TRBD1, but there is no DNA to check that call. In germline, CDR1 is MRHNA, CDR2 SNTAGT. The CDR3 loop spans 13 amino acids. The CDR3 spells CASSDGGAGELFF.

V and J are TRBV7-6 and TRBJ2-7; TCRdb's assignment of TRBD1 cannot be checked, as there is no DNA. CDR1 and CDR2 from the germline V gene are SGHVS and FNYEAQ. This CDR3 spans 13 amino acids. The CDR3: CASSLTGTTEQYF.

The CDR3 here is CSASTYGPRTEAFF. The chain has TRBV20-1 and TRBJ1-1. The V gene's germline CDR1 is DFQATT and CDR2 SNEGSKA (reference sequence). This CDR3 contains 14 residues.

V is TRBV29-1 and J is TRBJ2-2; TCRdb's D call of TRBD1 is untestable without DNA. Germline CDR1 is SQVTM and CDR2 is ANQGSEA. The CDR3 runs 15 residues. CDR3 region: CSVALGQLVAGELFF.

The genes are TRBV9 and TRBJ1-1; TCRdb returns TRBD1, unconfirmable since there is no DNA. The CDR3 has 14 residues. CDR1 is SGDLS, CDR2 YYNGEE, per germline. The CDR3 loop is CASSAVVGGGGAFF.

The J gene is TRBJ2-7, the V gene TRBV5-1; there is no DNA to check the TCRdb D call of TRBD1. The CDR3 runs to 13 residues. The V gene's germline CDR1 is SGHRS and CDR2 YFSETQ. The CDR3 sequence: CASTGGKDYEQYF.

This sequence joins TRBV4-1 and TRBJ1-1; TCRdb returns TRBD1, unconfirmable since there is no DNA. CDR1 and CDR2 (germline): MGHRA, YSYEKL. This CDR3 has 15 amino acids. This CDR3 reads CASSQGGQRNTEAFF.

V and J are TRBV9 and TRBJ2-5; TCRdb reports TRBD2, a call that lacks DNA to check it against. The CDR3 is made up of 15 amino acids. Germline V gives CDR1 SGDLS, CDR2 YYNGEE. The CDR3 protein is CASSPSRVVQETQYF.

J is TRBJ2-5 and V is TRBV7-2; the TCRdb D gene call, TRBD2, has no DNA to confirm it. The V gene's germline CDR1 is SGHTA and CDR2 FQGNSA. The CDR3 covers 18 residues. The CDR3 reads CASSDKGPGIAPQETQYF.

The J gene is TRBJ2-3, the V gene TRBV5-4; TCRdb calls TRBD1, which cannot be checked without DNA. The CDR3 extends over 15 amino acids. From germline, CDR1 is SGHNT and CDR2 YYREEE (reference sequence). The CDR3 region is CASSLGTGGWGTQYF.

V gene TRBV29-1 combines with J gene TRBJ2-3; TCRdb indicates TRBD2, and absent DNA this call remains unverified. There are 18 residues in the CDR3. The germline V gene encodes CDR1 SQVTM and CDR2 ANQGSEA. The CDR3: CSVEGTSGRASWADTQYF.

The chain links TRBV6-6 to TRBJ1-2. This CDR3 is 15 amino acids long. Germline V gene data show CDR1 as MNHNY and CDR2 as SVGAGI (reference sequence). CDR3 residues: CASSYSPTANYGYTF.